This note documents a single T cell receptor beta chain sequence. Its cognate antigen is unknown. The V end lost 2 bases, the J end lost 14 bases, and 10 bases lay between the germline ends. Germline V gene lookup returns CDR1 MDHEN and CDR2 SYDVKM. This CDR3 spans 11 amino acids. The data stem from a study of cytotoxic CD8 clonotypes in ibrutinib-treated CLL. Study information: Within the patient group, roughly 12 were relapsed/refractory and roughly 16 treatment-naive, and approximately 17 were IGHV unmutated. Study-level findings and limits: Clonality increased with ibrutinib response but returned toward baseline at progression. There were few public clonotypes, and on treatment they contracted or stayed stable.

Deep sequencing aimed at 1 in 200,000 to 1 in 1 million T cells' resolution. Assay used: immunoSEQ multiplex PCR; TCRdb lists only in-frame clones, some missing. Of 100,000 to 150,000 clones listed, over 75% were seen once; the top ten hold roughly 2%. Sequenced here: PBMCs, sampled after 24 months of ibrutinib treatment. The sequence derives from a human donor with chronic lymphocytic leukemia. V usage is TRBV28 and J usage is TRBJ2-1, with a tentative D call TRBD1 (5 bases). CDR3 nucleotides: TGTGCCAGCAGTTTAGGCAGGGTGGAGTTCTTC. Its protein product is CASSLGRVEFF.